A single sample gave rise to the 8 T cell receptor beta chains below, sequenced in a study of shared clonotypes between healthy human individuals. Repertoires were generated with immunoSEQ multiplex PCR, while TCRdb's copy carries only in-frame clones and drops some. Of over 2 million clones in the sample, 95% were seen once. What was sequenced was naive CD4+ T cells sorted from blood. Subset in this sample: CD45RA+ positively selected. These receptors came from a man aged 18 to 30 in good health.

Written as DNA, the CDR3 is TGTGCCTGGAGTAAGGGGGGGCTCACTGAAGCTTTCTTT. The encoded protein is CAWSKGGLTEAFF. The V call is TRBV30, the J call TRBJ1-1; D might be TRBD1 (6 bases). The CDR3 length is 13 residues. Trimming removed 2 bases at V and 4 bases at J, with 11 bases between. Germline CDR1 reads GTSNPN; CDR2 reads SVGIG (reference sequence).

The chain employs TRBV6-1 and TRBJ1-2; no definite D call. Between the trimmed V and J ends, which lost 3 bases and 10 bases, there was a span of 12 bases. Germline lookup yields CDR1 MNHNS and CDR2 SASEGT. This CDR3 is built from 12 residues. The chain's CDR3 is CASSDTNKDYTF. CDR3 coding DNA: TGTGCCAGCAGTGACACCAATAAGGACTACACCTTC.

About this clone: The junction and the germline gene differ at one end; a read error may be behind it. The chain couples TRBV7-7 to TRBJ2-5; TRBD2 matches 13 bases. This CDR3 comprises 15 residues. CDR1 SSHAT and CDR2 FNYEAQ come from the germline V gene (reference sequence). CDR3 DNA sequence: TGTGCTAGCAGCTCGGGGACTAGCGGGGTGGAGACCCAGTACTTC. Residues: CASSSGTSGVETQYF.

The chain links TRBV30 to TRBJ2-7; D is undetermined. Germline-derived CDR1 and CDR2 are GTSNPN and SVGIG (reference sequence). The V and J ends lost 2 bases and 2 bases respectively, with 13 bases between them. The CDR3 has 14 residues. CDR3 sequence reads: CAWSSPLPPYEQYF. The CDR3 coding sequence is TGTGCCTGGAGTTCTCCCCTCCCTCCCTACGAGCAGTACTTC.

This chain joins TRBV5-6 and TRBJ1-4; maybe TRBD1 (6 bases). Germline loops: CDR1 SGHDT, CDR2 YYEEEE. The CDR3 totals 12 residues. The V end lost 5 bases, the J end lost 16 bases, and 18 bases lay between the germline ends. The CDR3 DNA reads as TGTGCCAGCAGTCGCCCCGGGACAACGGGGTTTTTT. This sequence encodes CASSRPGTTGFF.

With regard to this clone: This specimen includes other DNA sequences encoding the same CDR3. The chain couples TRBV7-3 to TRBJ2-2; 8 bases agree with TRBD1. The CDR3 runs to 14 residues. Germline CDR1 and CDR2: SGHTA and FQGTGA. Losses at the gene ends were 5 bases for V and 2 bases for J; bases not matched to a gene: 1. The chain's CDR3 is CASSGQGNTGELFF. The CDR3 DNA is TGTGCCAGCAGCGGACAGGGAAACACCGGGGAGCTGTTTTTT.

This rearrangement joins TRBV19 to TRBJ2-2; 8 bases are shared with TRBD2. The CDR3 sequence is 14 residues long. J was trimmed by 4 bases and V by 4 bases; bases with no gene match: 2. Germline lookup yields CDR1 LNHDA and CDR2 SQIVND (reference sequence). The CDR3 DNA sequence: TGTGCCAGTAGTAGACTAGCGCCCACCGGGGAGCTGTTTTTT. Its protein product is CASSRLAPTGELFF. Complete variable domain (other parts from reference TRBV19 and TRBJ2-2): DGGITQSPKYLFRKEGQNVTLSCEQNLNHDAMYWYRQDPGQGLRLIYYSQIVNDFQKGDIAEGYSVSREKKESFPLTVTSAQKNPTAFYLCASSRLAPTGELFFGEGSRLTVL.

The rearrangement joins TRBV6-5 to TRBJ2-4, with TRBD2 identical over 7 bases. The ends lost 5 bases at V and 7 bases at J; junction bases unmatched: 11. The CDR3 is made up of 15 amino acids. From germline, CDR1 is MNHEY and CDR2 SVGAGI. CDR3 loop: CASSQTGEGRNIQYF. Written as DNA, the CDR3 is TGTGCCAGCAGTCAGACGGGGGAGGGTAGGAACATTCAGTACTTC.